Presented here are 14 T cell receptor beta chains from one specimen sequenced in a study of cytomegalovirus exposure and HLA in healthy donors. Use of 60 Vbeta and 13 Jbeta primers characterized the PCR. Clones were sequenced by immunoSEQ multiplex PCR, and TCRdb holds only the in-frame ones, with some missing. Of roughly 110,000 clones listed, about 76% are singletons. The sample comprised PBMCs. These receptor sequences come from a middle-aged woman in good health and CMV-seropositive.

V is TRBV30 and J is TRBJ1-2, with a possible D match to TRBD1 (6 bases). The CDR3 covers 15 residues. Trimming removed 4 bases at V and 4 bases at J, with 19 bases between. Per germline, CDR1 GTSNPN and CDR2 SVGIG (reference sequence). The CDR3 region is CAWTLGAGVAYGYTF. In nucleotides, the CDR3 is TGTGCCTGGACCCTAGGGGCAGGGGTGGCCTATGGCTACACCTTC.

This clone was counted between two and nine times. The chain uses TRBV29-1 and TRBJ1-4; perhaps TRBD1 as D (5 bases). The CDR3 runs to 15 residues. V shed 5 bases and J shed 3 bases, with 16 bases lying between them. Per germline, CDR1 SQVTM and CDR2 ANQGSEA. The CDR3 here is CSVRGGSVPNEKLFF. CDR3 in DNA: TGCAGCGTTCGTGGGGGGTCTGTGCCTAATGAAAAACTGTTTTTT.

This clone was recorded a few times. The chain links TRBV7-9 to TRBJ1-3, with D possibly matching TRBD1 (5 bases). Trimming removed 5 bases from V and 4 bases from J, with 12 bases in between. The CDR3 length is 14 residues. Germline values: CDR1 SEHNR, CDR2 FQNEAQ (reference sequence). The CDR3 loop is CASSPFRQGNTIYF. DNA for the CDR3: TGTGCCAGCAGCCCATTTCGACAGGGAAACACCATATATTTT.

This rearrangement joins TRBV30 to TRBJ1-5; possibly TRBD1 for D (6 bases). Germline V gives CDR1 GTSNPN, CDR2 SVGIG (reference sequence). This CDR3 is 14 amino acids long. V lost 5 bases and J 3 bases, leaving 14 bases between the germline ends. CDR3 nucleotide sequence: TGTGCCTGGGCGGCAGGACAGCTCAATCAGCCCCAGCATTTT. It specifies CAWAAGQLNQPQHF.

The chain couples TRBV30 to TRBJ1-5; unclear D gene. The V gene lost 4 bases and the J gene lost 1 base, with 8 bases spanning the gap. The CDR3 is 13 amino acids. Germline CDR1 reads GTSNPN; CDR2 reads SVGIG (reference sequence). CDR3 sequence: CAWTGGSNQPQHF. The DNA for the CDR3 is TGTGCCTGGACAGGCGGGAGCAATCAGCCCCAGCATTTT.

Here the CDR3 DNA reads TGTGCCACCAGCTCCGGGGGGACAGGGAGTTTTAGCAATCAGCCCCAGCATTTT. Protein sequence: CATSSGGTGSFSNQPQHF. This rearrangement joins TRBV15 to TRBJ1-5, with 9 bases that match TRBD1. Germline V gene sequence: CDR1 LNHNV, CDR2 YYDKDF (reference sequence). V was clipped by 5 bases and J by 0 bases; unmatched bases: 11. This CDR3 spans 18 amino acids.

This rearrangement joins TRBV30 to TRBJ1-6; TRBD1 matches at 7 bases. V lost 3 bases, J lost 5 bases, and 7 bases stayed unmatched. Looked up from germline, CDR1 is GTSNPN and CDR2 is SVGIG (reference sequence). CDR3 length: 15 amino acids. The CDR3 region is CAWSIDRVNNSPLHF. CDR3 DNA: TGTGCCTGGAGCATAGACAGGGTTAATAATTCACCCCTCCACTTT.

The chain recombines TRBV5-1 with TRBJ1-4; D not certain. This CDR3 comprises 15 residues. Germline assignment: CDR1 SGHRS and CDR2 YFSETQ. Trimming cost V 0 bases and J 3 bases, with 9 bases left between them. The CDR3 bases are TGCGCCAGCAGCTTGGGCGGAAGCCCTAATGAAAAACTGTTTTTT. Amino acid sequence: CASSLGGSPNEKLFF.

The chain employs TRBV6-1 and TRBJ1-4, with D perhaps TRBD1 (5 bases). The V and J ends lost 4 bases and 6 bases respectively, with 12 bases between them. The CDR3 has 14 amino acids. The germline V gene encodes CDR1 MNHNS and CDR2 SASEGT. CDR3 amino acids: CASSATAADEKLFF. In nucleotides, the CDR3 is TGTGCCAGCAGTGCGACAGCCGCTGATGAAAAACTGTTTTTT.

In its sample, this clone was seen once. The chain uses TRBV25-1 and TRBJ2-1; TRBD2 is a possible D gene (6 bases). The CDR3 sequence is 15 residues long. The germline V gene has CDR1 MGHDK and CDR2 SYGVNS. Trimming took off 5 bases at V and 10 bases at J, with 21 bases between the two ends. Written as DNA, the CDR3 is TGTGCCAGCAGTCGTTGGAACGGGGGTATTGAAGAGCAGTTCTTC. Translation: CASSRWNGGIEEQFF.

The chain carries TRBV30 and TRBJ1-2; perhaps TRBD1 as D (5 bases). V dropped 0 bases and J dropped 4 bases, with 12 bases sitting between them. This CDR3 contains 14 residues. Germline values: CDR1 GTSNPN, CDR2 SVGIG (reference sequence). CDR3 DNA: TGTGCCTGGAGTGTAGGGAAAGGGGTCTATGGCTACACCTTC. Residues: CAWSVGKGVYGYTF.

V and J are TRBV5-1 and TRBJ1-2; 8 bases agree with TRBD1. The germline gives CDR1 SGHRS, CDR2 YFSETQ. The CDR3 has 15 residues. V lost 1 base to trimming and J lost 8 bases; unmatched junction nucleotides: 10. The CDR3 nucleotides read TGCGCCAGCAGCTTGTCGGGACAGGATATTCCGGGCTACACCTTC. It yields the protein CASSLSGQDIPGYTF.

J is TRBJ1-2 and V is TRBV2, with D possibly TRBD1 on 5 matching bases. There are 14 residues in the CDR3. Germline V gene sequence: CDR1 SNHLY, CDR2 FYNNEI. V lost 1 base and J lost 4, with 10 bases in between. CDR3 coding DNA: TGTGCCAGCAGTGAAGAAGCAGGGCGCTATGGCTACACCTTC. It is translated as CASSEEAGRYGYTF.

The genes are TRBV30 and TRBJ1-2; D unresolved. Germline CDR1 GTSNPN, CDR2 SVGIG (reference sequence). The CDR3 sequence is 11 residues long. The ends were cut back, 5 bases at V and 4 bases at J, with 8 bases in the middle. CDR3 DNA: TGTGCCTGGCTGTTCCCCTATGGCTACACCTTC. Translating it yields CAWLFPYGYTF.